This T cell receptor (beta chain) was profiled in a study of blood T cell repertoires in COVID-19. V was clipped by 2 bases and J by 3 bases; unmatched bases: 13. The CDR3 has 18 residues. Germline CDR1 and CDR2: KGHSH and LQKENI. The protocol was immunoSEQ multiplex PCR, while the TCRdb copy is restricted to in-frame clones and leaves out a portion. The sample contains about 270,000 clones, around 89% of which appear only once. This clonotype was obtained from a woman aged 18-29 years who had recovered from COVID-19. The chain is built from TRBV18 and TRBJ1-1, with TRBD1 matching over 9 bases. The sample comprised PBMCs or T cells enriched from blood (not recorded which). In DNA form, the CDR3 reads TGTGCCAGCTCACCAGGTGGGACAGGGCTTGGTTTGGACACTGAAGCTTTCTTT. Encoded protein: CASSPGGTGLGLDTEAFF.